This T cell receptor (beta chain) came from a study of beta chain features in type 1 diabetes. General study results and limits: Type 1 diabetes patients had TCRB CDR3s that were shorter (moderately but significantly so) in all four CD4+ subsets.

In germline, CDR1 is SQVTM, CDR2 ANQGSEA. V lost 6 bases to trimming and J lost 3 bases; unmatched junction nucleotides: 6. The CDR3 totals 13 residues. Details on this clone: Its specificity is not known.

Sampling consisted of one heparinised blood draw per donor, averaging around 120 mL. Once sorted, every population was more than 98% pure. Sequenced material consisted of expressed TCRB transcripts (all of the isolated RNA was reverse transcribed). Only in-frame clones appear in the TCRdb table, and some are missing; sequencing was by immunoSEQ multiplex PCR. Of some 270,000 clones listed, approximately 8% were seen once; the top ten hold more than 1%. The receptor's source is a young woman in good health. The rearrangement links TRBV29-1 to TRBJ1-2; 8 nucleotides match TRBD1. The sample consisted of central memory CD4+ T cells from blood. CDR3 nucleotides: TGCAGCGTCACAATGACAGGGGACTATGGCTACACCTTC. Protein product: CSVTMTGDYGYTF.